A selection of T cell receptor beta chains follows, all from one sample in a study of regulatory T cells in long-lasting Graves disease. TCRdb reprocessed the multiplex PCR reads via MiXCR and lists one record per CDR3 protein. The sample includes about 530,000 distinct CDR3 sequences, about 16% seen only once; the top ten take more than 20%. The data were also submitted as part of a second study, on T cells in Graves' hyperthyroidism and ophthalmopathy.

This specimen was peripheral blood mononuclear cells (PBMCs), taken at new diagnosis, from a patient treated with antithyroid drugs. Receptor source: a woman aged 35-65 years with Graves disease. CDR3s include the opening cysteine and the closing phenylalanine or tryptophan. The order of the fields is J gene, clone size, V gene, D gene, CDR3 DNA, CDR3 protein. D genes are given only for firm matches. Expanded clones are given a class, and other clones once, few, many or no size at all.

>TRBJ2-5|many|TRBV5-1|.
TGCGCCAGCAGCTTGGCAAGGGGCCGCCAAGAGACCCAGTACTTC
CASSLARGRQETQYF
>TRBJ2-7|.|TRBV12-3/TRBV12-4|TRBD1
TGTGCCAGCAGTCCCCGGACAGGGGGCACCTACGAGCAGTACTTC
CASSPRTGGTYEQYF
>TRBJ2-3|.|TRBV29-1|TRBD1
TGCAGCGTGTACAGGGGGGCCTCTAGCACAGATACGCAGTATTTT
CSVYRGASSTDTQYF
>TRBJ2-1|few|TRBV5-1|TRBD1
TGCGCCAGCAGCCCAGATGGACAGGTCTACAATGAGCAGTTCTTC
CASSPDGQVYNEQFF
>TRBJ1-5|many|TRBV2|.
TGTGCCAGCAGAGGGACGGCCGGATTGAAGCATTTT
CASRGTAGLKHF
>TRBJ2-5|.|TRBV7-9|TRBD1
TGTGCCAGCAGCTTTTACGGGACAGGGAAAGAGACCCAGTACTTC
CASSFYGTGKETQYF
>TRBJ2-5|.|TRBV4-1|.
TGCGCCAGCAGCCAAGACGCGCCGTGGAATGGGGAGACCCAGTACTTC
CASSQDAPWNGETQYF
>TRBJ1-1|many|TRBV28|.
TGTGCCACCTGTAATTCCCCGAACACTGAAGCTTTCTTT
CATCNSPNTEAFF
>TRBJ1-2|few|TRBV10-3|.
TGTGCCATCAGTGAGTTGACAGGTAGCGGCTACACCTTC
CAISELTGSGYTF
>TRBJ2-1|.|TRBV11-3|.
TGTGCCAGCAGCTTAACAGGGTTCAACGGCAATGAGCAGTTCTTC
CASSLTGFNGNEQFF
>TRBJ2-3|many|TRBV20-1|.
TGCAGTGCTAGCGGGACTTCGAGGGGCACAGATACGCAGTATTTT
CSASGTSRGTDTQYF
>TRBJ2-5|.|TRBV5-4|TRBD2
TGTGCCAGCAGCGGGGGGCCACTAGCGGGAGAAGAGACCCAGTACTTC
CASSGGPLAGEETQYF
>TRBJ1-4|.|TRBV5-1|.
TGCGCCAGCAGCTTGGTTGGGGCCTCTAATGAAAAACTGTTTTTT
CASSLVGASNEKLFF
>TRBJ2-3|.|TRBV20-1|.
TGCAGTGCACCCGAGGGGGGTAAGACTAGGGGAGATACGCAGTATTTT
CSAPEGGKTRGDTQYF
>TRBJ1-2|many|TRBV9|.
TGTGCCAGCAGCGTAGGTGGGACCAAGGGCTATGGCTACACCTTC
CASSVGGTKGYGYTF
>TRBJ2-1|few|TRBV3-1|TRBD2
TGTGCCAGCAGCCAACGACTAGCGGGGGGTCTCGGTGAGCAGTTCTTC
CASSQRLAGGLGEQFF